This TCR beta chain was identified in a study of cytomegalovirus exposure and HLA in healthy donors. V shed 1 base and J 7 bases; nucleotides not matched to a gene: 9. The CDR3 runs 16 residues. The germline CDR1 and CDR2 sequences are MNHEY and SVGAGI. Each donor's status was that of a healthy bone marrow donor. The primer mix had 60 Vbeta and 13 Jbeta primers. Data came from immunoSEQ multiplex PCR; TCRdb stores just in-frame clones and leaves some out. The table lists over 65,000 clones, more than 60% of them singletons. The sequence was collected from a human donor in good health. Sequencing was carried out using PBMCs. The chain links TRBV6-5 to TRBJ2-7; 11 positions match TRBD1. CDR3 amino acids: CASSYFSAGTGGEQYF. The CDR3 region has the DNA TGTGCCAGCAGTTACTTTTCAGCCGGGACAGGGGGAGAGCAGTACTTC.